Shown below are 27 T cell receptor beta chains from a single sample sequenced in a study of Ad26.COV2.S vaccination and SARS-CoV-2 variants. Using immunoSEQ multiplex PCR, the repertoire was profiled, and TCRdb retains in-frame clones only, with some absent. The data show about 410,000 clones, about 85% seen once. Stated treatment: some 20 received Ad26.COV2.S at low or high dose, single or two shots; a few received placebo; per-sample allocation not given. On day 63 after the first injection, vaccine and placebo recipients gave samples. Specimen: peripheral blood, collected in a trial of Ad26.COV2.S vaccine versus placebo. These receptors all come from a person between 18 and 65 years old who received the Ad26.COV2.S COVID-19 vaccine or a placebo.

The chain joins TRBV7-9 to TRBJ2-1, with D possibly matching TRBD1 (6 bases). V was pared by 5 bases and J by 10 bases, with 9 bases between. The CDR3 covers 11 residues. The germline CDR1 and CDR2 sequences are SEHNR and FQNEAQ (reference sequence). The CDR3 region is CASSIQGEQFF. CDR3 DNA: TGTGCCAGCAGCATACAGGGAGAGCAGTTCTTC.

The rearrangement uses TRBV3-1 (or the pseudogene TRBV3-2) and TRBJ1-2; weak D call: TRBD1 (6 bases). Trimming stripped 6 bases from V and 2 bases from J, with 10 bases between. The germline V gene has CDR1 LGHDT and CDR2 YNNKEL (reference sequence). CDR3 size: 13 residues. The CDR3 sequence is CASSYRENYGYTF. CDR3 nucleotides: TGTGCCAGCAGTTACAGGGAAAACTATGGCTACACCTTC.

This rearrangement joins TRBV7-2 to TRBJ2-3; D is perhaps TRBD2 (6 bases). V was trimmed by 0 bases and J by 0 bases, leaving 16 bases between them. The germline V gene has CDR1 SGHTA and CDR2 FQGNSA. There are 18 residues in the CDR3. The CDR3 region has the DNA TGTGCCAGCAGCTTAGCGAGCGTCGGCGGGGCAAGCACAGATACGCAGTATTTT. Its protein product is CASSLASVGGASTDTQYF.

V is TRBV10-3 and J is TRBJ1-5, with a tentative D call TRBD1 (5 bases). The CDR3 runs to 13 residues. Trimming left V 9 bases short and J 3 bases short, with 12 bases between. Germline CDR1 and CDR2: ENHRY and SYGVKD. The CDR3 region is CAIRQSLNQPQHF. CDR3 DNA sequence: TGTGCCATTAGACAGTCCCTCAATCAGCCCCAGCATTTT.

The chain has TRBV2 and TRBJ2-1; D tentatively reads TRBD1 or TRBD2 (6 bases each). The germline gives CDR1 SNHLY, CDR2 FYNNEI. The CDR3 has 15 amino acids. Trimming took off 1 base at V and 4 bases at J, with 11 bases between the two ends. CDR3 residues: CASSEGGAEYNEQFF. DNA for the CDR3: TGTGCCAGCAGTGAAGGGGGGGCCGAATACAATGAGCAGTTCTTC.

The V gene is TRBV7-8, the J gene TRBJ2-1; D unclear. CDR1 is SGHVS and CDR2 is FQNEAQ in the germline V gene. This CDR3 spans 13 amino acids. V lost 0 bases and J lost 7, with 7 bases in between. The CDR3 sequence: CASSLASWNEQFF. DNA of the CDR3: TGTGCCAGCAGCTTAGCATCGTGGAATGAGCAGTTCTTC.

The chain is built from TRBV6-5 and TRBJ2-5; D uncertain. Germline V lookup: CDR1 MNHEY, CDR2 SVGAGI. This CDR3 comprises 13 residues. Trimming took 3 bases from V and 1 from J, leaving 6 bases between them. Here the CDR3 reads CASSYDIQETQYF. The DNA for the CDR3 is TGTGCCAGCAGTTATGACATCCAAGAGACCCAGTACTTC.

The chain recombines TRBV5-1 with TRBJ2-1; TRBD2 is a possible D gene (6 bases). Looked up from germline, CDR1 is SGHRS and CDR2 is YFSETQ. The CDR3 length is 14 residues. V lost 4 bases to trimming and J lost 5 bases, with 13 bases between them. The CDR3 nucleotides are TGCGCCAGCAGCCCCAGACTAGTGGACAATGAGCAGTTCTTC. Protein product: CASSPRLVDNEQFF.

The chain recombines TRBV12-5 with TRBJ2-6; 10 bases are a match to TRBD1. This CDR3 is 19 amino acids long. With 6 bases clipped from V and 2 bases from J, the junction kept 13 bases outside the gene matches. Germline lookup yields CDR1 LGHNT and CDR2 FRNRAP. The DNA for the CDR3 is TGTGCTAGTGGCCTGAGGTCGGGACAGGGGTTCACTGGGGCCAACGTCCTGACTTTC. This encodes CASGLRSGQGFTGANVLTF. The complete variable domain, with remaining parts taken from reference TRBV12-5 and TRBJ2-6, reads DARVTQTPRHKVTEMGQEVTMRCQPILGHNTVFWYRQTMMQGLELLAYFRNRAPLDDSGMPKDRFSAEMPDATLATLKIQPSEPRDSAVYFCASGLRSGQGFTGANVLTFGAGSRLTVL.

This rearrangement joins TRBV27 to TRBJ1-4, with 9 positions matching TRBD1. This CDR3 spans 16 amino acids. The germline V gene has CDR1 MNHEY and CDR2 SMNVEV (reference sequence). With 6 bases clipped from V and 10 bases from J, the junction kept 15 bases outside the gene matches. CDR3 loop: CASSAGQGEVWGKLFF. For the CDR3, the DNA is TGTGCCAGCAGCGCGGGACAGGGAGAGGTCTGGGGAAAACTGTTTTTT.

This clone was seen more than once but under ten times. V is TRBV6-5 and J is TRBJ1-2; 7 bases align to TRBD1. The CDR3 totals 13 residues. V shed 2 bases and J 4 bases; nucleotides not matched to a gene: 1. In germline, CDR1 is MNHEY, CDR2 SVGAGI. CDR3 in amino acids: CASSYPGGYGYTF. The CDR3 DNA sequence: TGTGCCAGCAGTTACCCAGGGGGCTATGGCTACACCTTC.

The V gene is TRBV5-6, the J gene TRBJ1-3; D is ambiguous. Germline CDR1 is SGHDT and CDR2 is YYEEEE. The V and J ends lost 1 base and 6 bases respectively, with 8 bases between them. The CDR3 contains 13 residues. CDR3 residues: CASSLTEINTIYF. CDR3 coding DNA: TGTGCCAGCAGCTTGACAGAGATAAACACCATATATTTT.

This chain joins TRBV5-1 and TRBJ2-7; TRBD2 might be the D (6 bases). The V end was cut by 4 bases, the J end by 5 bases, with 13 bases between. This CDR3 has 13 amino acids. CDR1 and CDR2 from the germline V gene are SGHRS and YFSETQ. CDR3 sequence (DNA): TGCGCCAGCAGCCCGGAGGGGAACAACGAGCAGTACTTC. Encoded protein: CASSPEGNNEQYF.

The V gene is TRBV5-1, the J gene TRBJ2-2, with 10 bases aligning to TRBD1. Germline assignment: CDR1 SGHRS and CDR2 YFSETQ. The CDR3 sequence is 22 residues long. J gave up 3 bases and V 1 base, and 21 bases lay outside the gene matches. CDR3 in DNA: TGCGCCAGCAGCTTGACCCAATTATCGTTGACAGGGGGCGCAGGGGACACCGGGGAGCTGTTTTTT. It specifies CASSLTQLSLTGGAGDTGELFF.

CDR3 sequence (DNA): TGTGCCAGTAGTGGACCGGGACAATCCTACGAGCAGTACTTC. Protein: CASSGPGQSYEQYF. V and J are TRBV19 and TRBJ2-7; a weak D match, TRBD1 (6 bases). The CDR3 spans 14 residues. The germline CDR1 and CDR2 sequences are LNHDA and SQIVND (reference sequence). V was shortened by 5 bases and J by 1 base, with 12 bases between the two germline ends.

The chain has TRBV11-2 and TRBJ2-5; 8 bases agree with TRBD1. The CDR3 covers 14 residues. CDR1 is SGHAT and CDR2 is FQNNGV in the germline V gene. Losses at the gene ends were 6 bases for V and 5 bases for J; bases not matched to a gene: 8. The CDR3 region has the DNA TGTGCCAGCAGGGTGGGAACAGGGGGGGAGACCCAGTACTTC. This translates into CASRVGTGGETQYF.

The chain uses TRBV2 and TRBJ2-6, with D uncertain. The CDR3 length is 17 residues. In germline, CDR1 is SNHLY, CDR2 FYNNEI. Trimming took off 8 bases at V and 0 bases at J, with 17 bases between the two ends. DNA for the CDR3: TGTGCCAGCTCGGTCCCATCCTTCTACTCTGGGGCCAACGTCCTGACTTTC. This encodes CASSVPSFYSGANVLTF.

The V call is TRBV4-1, the J call TRBJ1-2; possible D gene TRBD1, 5 bases. Trimming shortened V by 1 base and J by 2 bases, and 8 bases separated the two germline ends. CDR3 length: 14 amino acids. The germline gives CDR1 MGHRA, CDR2 YSYEKL. The CDR3: CASSQGWTNYGYTF. DNA for the CDR3: TGCGCCAGCAGCCAAGGGTGGACAAACTATGGCTACACCTTC.

The chain links TRBV6-5 to TRBJ1-2; a possible D gene is TRBD1 (6 bases). This CDR3 has 12 amino acids. V was shortened by 10 bases and J by 5 bases, with 14 bases between the two germline ends. The germline V gene has CDR1 MNHEY and CDR2 SVGAGI. Here the CDR3 DNA reads TGTGCCACCAACACAGGGTTTTATGGCTACACCTTC. Encoded protein: CATNTGFYGYTF.

This sequence joins TRBV7-2 and TRBJ2-5, with D possibly TRBD1 on 6 matching bases. This CDR3 has 14 amino acids. Germline values: CDR1 SGHTA, CDR2 FQGNSA. With 1 base removed from V and 4 bases from J, the gap between germline ends came to 10 bases. This chain's CDR3 is CASSLVGGGETQYF. As DNA, the CDR3 is TGTGCCAGCAGCTTAGTTGGGGGCGGAGAGACCCAGTACTTC.

The chain is built from TRBV3-1 (or the pseudogene TRBV3-2) and TRBJ1-5; D is ambiguous. The germline V and J ends were trimmed by 1 base and 4 bases, with 8 bases remaining between them. Germline values: CDR1 LGHDT, CDR2 YNNKEL (reference sequence). This CDR3 comprises 14 residues. As DNA, the CDR3 is TGTGCCAGCAGCCAAGGACACACAAATCAGCCCCAGCATTTT. Protein sequence: CASSQGHTNQPQHF.

This chain connects TRBV2 to TRBJ1-2, with 8 bases that match TRBD1. The V gene's germline CDR1 is SNHLY and CDR2 FYNNEI. Trimming took 4 bases from V and 2 from J; bases not matched to a gene: 3. This CDR3 has 14 residues. The CDR3 DNA reads TGTGCCAGCAGTGGGACAGGGATCAACTATGGCTACACCTTC. Its translation is CASSGTGINYGYTF.

J is TRBJ1-6 and V is TRBV6-2 or TRBV6-3, with a tentative D call TRBD1 (5 bases). Looked up from germline, CDR1 is MNHEY and CDR2 is SVGEGT. CDR3 length: 15 residues. The V and J ends lost 6 bases and 5 bases respectively, with 14 bases between them. CDR3 DNA sequence: TGTGCCAGCAGCCGTGACAGTTCGGATAATTCACCCCTCCACTTT. Translating gives CASSRDSSDNSPLHF.

Remarks on this clone: Additional DNA sequences in this sample encode the identical CDR3. The gene calls are TRBV5-6 and TRBJ1-2; D is undetermined. Trimming stripped 1 base from V and 5 bases from J, with 6 bases between. Germline V gene lookup returns CDR1 SGHDT and CDR2 YYEEEE. The CDR3 is 12 residues long. The CDR3 DNA follows: TGTGCCAGCAGCTTGCAAGGTTATGGCTACACCTTC. Its translation is CASSLQGYGYTF. The full variable domain, completed using reference TRBV5-6 and TRBJ1-2, is DAGVTQSPTHLIKTRGQQVTLRCSPKSGHDTVSWYQQALGQGPQFIFQYYEEEERQRGNFPDRFSGHQFPNYSSELNVNALLLGDSALYLCASSLQGYGYTFGSGTRLTVV.

The genes are TRBV15 and TRBJ1-3; the D gene is possibly TRBD1 (5 bases). The CDR3 totals 18 residues. Between the trimmed V and J ends, which lost 5 bases and 4 bases, there was a span of 24 bases. Germline CDR1 and CDR2: LNHNV and YYDKDF (reference sequence). CDR3 nucleotides: TGTGCCACCAGCGGAGCCCTCGACAGACCTACGATAGGAAACACCATATATTTT. Translating it yields CATSGALDRPTIGNTIYF.

The chain couples TRBV6-5 to TRBJ1-3; D gene unclear. The V end was cut by 5 bases, the J end by 0 bases, with 8 bases between. This CDR3 spans 14 amino acids. The germline V gene has CDR1 MNHEY and CDR2 SVGAGI. The CDR3 DNA is TGTGCCAGCAGTATAGGGAGCTCTGGAAACACCATATATTTT. Protein: CASSIGSSGNTIYF.

This chain uses TRBV7-8 with TRBJ2-1; TRBD2 aligns across 12 bases. Germline V gene lookup returns CDR1 SGHVS and CDR2 FQNEAQ. CDR3 length equals 15 residues. The ends lost 5 bases at V and 7 bases at J; junction bases unmatched: 6. CDR3 DNA: TGTGCCAGCAGCGACACTAGCGGGGGGTTTAATGAGCAGTTCTTC. Its translation is CASSDTSGGFNEQFF.